What follows are 22 T cell receptor beta chains derived from one specimen sequenced in a study of T cells in Graves' hyperthyroidism and ophthalmopathy. Template material for amplifying TCR beta CDR3 regions consisted of RNA transcripts. HTBI primers were the set used in a first-round RT-PCR of the TCR CDR3. TCRdb called the multiplex PCR reads again in MiXCR, with one record for every CDR3 protein. The sample contains 700,000 or so distinct CDR3 sequences, 15% to 20% of which appear only once. Input material: blood. These TCRs come from a man younger than 30 with Graves' hyperthyroidism.

The V call is TRBV7-9, the J call TRBJ2-5; the D call may be TRBD1 or TRBD2 (5 bases each). The CDR3 has 19 amino acids. The germline V gene encodes CDR1 SEHNR and CDR2 FQNEAQ (reference sequence). V gave up 2 bases and J gave up 3 bases, with 25 bases separating them. Written as DNA, the CDR3 is TGTGCCAGCAGCTTAAGAATTCGAGACGGGATGGGGGAAAAAGAGACCCAGTACTTC. Translated: CASSLRIRDGMGEKETQYF.

The CDR3 spells CASSQDLAGSGNTIYF. The DNA for the CDR3 is TGCGCCAGCAGCCAAGATTTGGCAGGCTCTGGAAACACCATATATTTT. This rearrangement joins TRBV4-3 to TRBJ1-3; no reliable D call. CDR3 length: 16 amino acids. Germline V gene lookup returns CDR1 LGHNA and CDR2 YSLEER. V was trimmed by 0 bases and J by 0 bases, leaving 9 bases between them.

In its sample, this clonotype was seen many times. The chain uses TRBV12-3 or TRBV12-4 and TRBJ2-7; TRBD2 matches at 7 bases. With 5 bases clipped from V and 2 bases from J, the junction kept 9 bases outside the gene matches. The length of the CDR3 is 15 residues. CDR3 protein: CASSGPSGPTYEQYF. The CDR3 coding sequence is TGTGCCAGCAGTGGTCCTAGCGGACCTACCTACGAGCAGTACTTC.

This clonotype was seen many times. This chain links TRBV7-2 with TRBJ2-7; D tentatively fits TRBD1 or TRBD2 (5 bases each). V lost 1 base to trimming and J lost 6 bases, with 10 bases between them. This CDR3 has 13 residues. Germline V gene sequence: CDR1 SGHTA, CDR2 FQGNSA. The CDR3 reads CASSLVKRGEQYF. CDR3 nucleotide sequence: TGTGCCAGCAGCTTAGTGAAGAGGGGCGAGCAGTACTTC.

In its sample, this clonotype was seen many times. This rearrangement joins TRBV15 to TRBJ1-1; TRBD1 might be the D (5 bases). The CDR3 has 14 residues. V lost 1 base and J lost 7, with 13 bases in between. Germline CDR1 and CDR2: LNHNV and YYDKDF (reference sequence). The CDR3 DNA reads TGTGCCACCAGCAGAGCGGGACGAACAAATGAAGCTTTCTTT. This encodes CATSRAGRTNEAFF.

This clonotype was seen at least ten times. The chain has TRBV7-2 and TRBJ2-1; D possibly corresponds to TRBD2 (5 bases). Germline assignment: CDR1 SGHTA and CDR2 FQGNSA. The CDR3 extends over 13 amino acids. V lost 7 bases and J lost 0, with 7 bases in between. Here the CDR3 reads CASTSGSYNEQFF. The DNA for the CDR3 is TGTGCCAGCACAAGCGGCTCCTACAATGAGCAGTTCTTC.

The chain links TRBV5-5 to TRBJ2-1; D gene ambiguous. The CDR3 is made up of 12 amino acids. Between the trimmed V and J ends, which lost 3 bases and 6 bases, there was a span of 7 bases. Looked up from germline, CDR1 is SGHKS and CDR2 is YYEKEE (reference sequence). The CDR3: CASSSYFNEQFF. The CDR3 DNA follows: TGTGCCAGCAGCTCCTATTTCAATGAGCAGTTCTTC. Looking up the rest from reference TRBV5-5 and TRBJ2-1 gives the full variable domain: DAGVTQSPTHLIKTRGQQVTLRCSPISGHKSVSWYQQVLGQGPQFIFQYYEKEERGRGNFPDRFSARQFPNYSSELNVNALLLGDSALYLCASSSYFNEQFFGPGTRLTVL.

With regard to this clonotype: This may be a read error: a much more frequent sequence differs by one nucleotide. DNA for the CDR3: TGTGCCATCAGTGATGGGCTAGCGGGAGAGACCCAGTGCTTC. Amino acids: CAISDGLAGETQCF. The V gene is TRBV10-3, the J gene TRBJ2-5, with 10 positions matching TRBD2. This CDR3 spans 14 amino acids. Germline CDR1 reads ENHRY; CDR2 reads SYGVKD.

This clonotype was seen a handful of times. This chain connects TRBV9 to TRBJ2-1, with 7 positions matching TRBD2. The CDR3 contains 15 residues. CDR1 is SGDLS, CDR2 YYNGEE, per germline. The trim removed 1 base at V and 4 bases at J, leaving 5 bases unmatched. Written as DNA, the CDR3 is TGTGCCAGCAGCGTATCTCTAGCGGAATACAATGAGCAGTTCTTC. Encoded protein: CASSVSLAEYNEQFF.

As to this clonotype: Mismatch with germline at one junction end may stem from a read error. The chain couples TRBV6-1 to TRBJ2-1; perhaps TRBD2 as D (6 bases). Germline-derived CDR1 and CDR2 are MNHNS and SASEGT. The CDR3 is 14 residues long. The DNA of the CDR3 is TGTGCCAGCGTTCCAGACCGAAACGGAGGGAGAGAGGTCTTC. Its protein product is CASVPDRNGGREVF.

In its sample, this clonotype was seen many times. The chain couples TRBV11-2 to TRBJ2-1; D might be TRBD2 (5 bases). V was shortened by 0 bases and J by 7 bases, with 10 bases between the two germline ends. Germline CDR1 and CDR2: SGHAT and FQNNGV. There are 14 residues in the CDR3. CDR3 nucleotide sequence: TGTGCCAGCAGCTTAGAGCTAGCCTCGAATGAGCAGTTCTTC. This codes for CASSLELASNEQFF.

This clonotype was found a few times. The chain uses TRBV2 and TRBJ2-7; TRBD1 agrees at 8 bases. The CDR3 has 15 amino acids. V was clipped by 7 bases and J by 0 bases; unmatched bases: 8. Germline values: CDR1 SNHLY, CDR2 FYNNEI. The CDR3 DNA reads as TGTGCCAGCAACGGACAGGGATCTAGCTCCTACGAGCAGTACTTC. Protein sequence: CASNGQGSSSYEQYF.

The chain uses TRBV15 and TRBJ2-3; no clear D gene. Germline V gene lookup returns CDR1 LNHNV and CDR2 YYDKDF (reference sequence). Trimming removed 1 base from V and 0 bases from J, with 11 bases in between. The CDR3 length is 16 residues. CDR3 region: CATSRGQATSTDTQYF. The CDR3 DNA reads as TGTGCCACCAGCAGAGGCCAGGCTACTAGCACAGATACGCAGTATTTT.

This clonotype turned up a few times. A read error may be the cause here, since a much bigger clone is one base away. The V and J genes are TRBV30 and TRBJ1-1; D is ambiguous. CDR1 and CDR2 (germline): GTSNPN, SVGIG (reference sequence). Trimming removed 3 bases at V and 8 bases at J, with 10 bases between. This CDR3 region has 11 residues. CDR3 coding DNA: TGTGCCTGGAGCTCTGCATGGGAAGCTTTCTTT. It encodes CAWSSAWEAFF.

For this clonotype: Without the conserved terminal phenylalanine or tryptophan, this CDR3 likely stems from a read error. The V gene is TRBV28, the J gene TRBJ2-5; D remains unclear. Per germline, CDR1 MDHEN and CDR2 SYDVKM. This CDR3 has 10 amino acids. V gave up 8 bases and J gave up 4 bases, with 5 bases separating them. CDR3 region: CASSGETQYS. CDR3 bases: TGTGCCAGCTCCGGAGAGACCCAGTACTCC.

This chain joins TRBV12-3 or TRBV12-4 and TRBJ2-7; 7 bases agree with TRBD1. The trim removed 0 bases at V and 6 bases at J, leaving 8 bases unmatched. The CDR3 has 15 residues. The CDR3 region is CASSLADRALREQYF. CDR3 nucleotides: TGTGCCAGCAGTTTAGCCGACAGGGCCCTACGCGAGCAGTACTTC.

The sample holds many counts of this clonotype. This sequence joins TRBV6-1 and TRBJ2-7; tentative D call: TRBD2 (5 bases). The CDR3 contains 14 residues. V was shortened by 5 bases and J by 2 bases, with 13 bases between the two germline ends. The germline V gene has CDR1 MNHNS and CDR2 SASEGT. The CDR3 loop is CASSQTGSAYEQYF. The CDR3 DNA follows: TGTGCCAGCAGTCAGACGGGGTCCGCCTACGAGCAGTACTTC.

The chain links TRBV2 to TRBJ1-5; 7 bases are shared with TRBD1. V shed 11 bases and J 2 bases; nucleotides not matched to a gene: 9. CDR3 length: 14 amino acids. CDR1 SNHLY and CDR2 FYNNEI come from the germline V gene. This chain's CDR3 is CAWSDGQGNQPQHF. The DNA for the CDR3 is TGTGCCTGGAGTGATGGACAGGGCAATCAGCCCCAGCATTTT.

V usage is TRBV5-6 and J usage is TRBJ2-1, with D possibly being TRBD1 or TRBD2 (6 bases each). V shed 2 bases and J shed 8 bases, with 14 bases lying between them. From germline, CDR1 is SGHDT and CDR2 YYEEEE. This CDR3 is built from 14 residues. CDR3 coding DNA: TGTGCCAGCAGCTTTTTGGGGGGCAGCGATGAGCAGTTCTTC. Protein sequence: CASSFLGGSDEQFF.

V gene TRBV10-3 combines with J gene TRBJ2-1, with D perhaps matching TRBD2 (6 bases). Germline V lookup: CDR1 ENHRY, CDR2 SYGVKD. CDR3 size: 18 residues. Trimming took 6 bases from V and 0 from J, leaving 21 bases between them. The CDR3 sequence is CAISLPTASGASYNEQFF. CDR3 coding DNA: TGTGCCATCAGCCTACCAACCGCGTCGGGAGCCTCCTACAATGAGCAGTTCTTC.

The chain couples TRBV2 to TRBJ1-5; D might be TRBD1 (5 bases). V lost 6 bases and J 6 bases, leaving 12 bases between the germline ends. The CDR3 spans 13 residues. Germline loops: CDR1 SNHLY, CDR2 FYNNEI. CDR3 coding DNA: TGTGCCAGCAGCATCAGGGTGGCTCAGCCCCAGCATTTT. Protein sequence: CASSIRVAQPQHF.

This clonotype has a count of ten or more. V is TRBV3-1 and J is TRBJ2-7, with 11 bases aligning to TRBD1. In germline, CDR1 is LGHDT, CDR2 YNNKEL (reference sequence). With 0 bases clipped from V and 6 bases from J, the junction kept 4 bases outside the gene matches. The CDR3 runs to 15 residues. The CDR3 nucleotides read TGTGCCAGCAGCCAAGATGGACAGGGGGCGGGCGAGCAGTACTTC. As protein: CASSQDGQGAGEQYF.